This is a list of T cell receptor beta chains from one sample in a study of cytomegalovirus exposure and HLA in healthy donors. Here immunoSEQ multiplex PCR was the method, and the copy in TCRdb shows in-frame clones only, minus some. This listing includes 100,000 to 150,000 clones. Sequenced material: PBMCs. The receptors derive from a young man in good health and CMV-seronegative. CDR3s include the opening cysteine and the closing phenylalanine or tryptophan. Each record gives: J gene, V gene, D gene, CDR3 DNA, CDR3 protein. The D gene is left open where the match is weak.

>TRBJ1-1|TRBV13|TRBD1
TGTGCCAGCAGCGCCCAGGGACAGGCATTGAGGACTGAAGCTTTCTTT
CASSAQGQALRTEAFF
>TRBJ2-7|TRBV7-9|TRBD1
TGTGCCAGCAGCCCAGCCAGGGGGCCAAACGAGCAGTACTTC
CASSPARGPNEQYF
>TRBJ1-1|TRBV10-3|-
TGTGCCATCAGTGAAAAACCTGGACAGTACAACACTGAAGCTTTCTTT
CAISEKPGQYNTEAFF
>TRBJ1-1|TRBV5-1|TRBD1
TGCGCCAGCAGCTTCGGACAGGATAATGAAGCTTTCTTT
CASSFGQDNEAFF
>TRBJ2-7|TRBV5-5|TRBD1
TGTGCCAGCAGCTTAGACAGGGGTCCTAACTACGAGCAGTACTTC
CASSLDRGPNYEQYF
>TRBJ1-2|TRBV5-1|-
TGCGCCAGCCGAGTGGGCGATTCCAACTATGGCTACACCTTC
CASRVGDSNYGYTF
>TRBJ2-7|TRBV7-2|-
TGTGCCAGCAGCTTAAATCGGGATGACGAGCAGTACTTC
CASSLNRDDEQYF
>TRBJ1-2|TRBV10-3|-
TGTGCCATCACCCAGGGTTCTAACTATGGCTACACCTTC
CAITQGSNYGYTF
>TRBJ1-2|TRBV28|-
TGTGCCAGCCAGGGGACTAATGTCTATGGCTACACCTTC
CASQGTNVYGYTF
>TRBJ2-7|TRBV6-1|-
TGTGCCAGCAGTGCCGTCGAACAGGCTTCCGTCTACGAGCAGTACTTC
CASSAVEQASVYEQYF
>TRBJ1-1|TRBV19|-
TGTGCCAGTAGTATAGATCGGGAAGGGCCGAACACTGAAGCTTTCTTT
CASSIDREGPNTEAFF
>TRBJ2-7|TRBV4-1|-
TGCGCCAGCAGCCAAGAACGGTTGAGGAGCACGAGCTCCTACGAGCAGTACTTC
CASSQERLRSTSSYEQYF
>TRBJ1-3|TRBV10-3|-
TGTGCCATCAGACAGGGCTACTCTGGAAACACCATATATTTT
CAIRQGYSGNTIYF
>TRBJ2-7|TRBV7-9|-
TGTGCCAGCAGCTTTCCTCGGGACGGGGGTCCCTACGAGCAGTACTTC
CASSFPRDGGPYEQYF
>TRBJ1-5|TRBV4-1|TRBD1
TGCGACAGCAGCCAAGCCAGGGGGCTCAATCAGCCCCAGCATTTT
CDSSQARGLNQPQHF
>TRBJ2-7|TRBV19|-
TGTGCCAGTAGTAAGAGCTCTCTTGCCTACGAGCAGTACTTC
CASSKSSLAYEQYF
>TRBJ1-1|TRBV19|TRBD1
TGTGCCAGTAGTATAGATCGCGGAGACAGGGTGAACAAAGCTTTCTTT
CASSIDRGDRVNKAFF
>TRBJ1-5|TRBV9|-
TGTGCCAGCAGCGTAGACAACAATCAGCCCCAGCATTTT
CASSVDNNQPQHF
>TRBJ2-7|TRBV7-2|TRBD1
TGTGCCAGCACCGGACGACAGGGGGCTAAAGAGCAGTACTTC
CASTGRQGAKEQYF
>TRBJ1-1|TRBV19|TRBD1
TGTGCCAGTAGTCAGGACAGGGAAGCTTTCTTT
CASSQDREAFF
>TRBJ2-7|TRBV30|-
TGTGCCTGGAGTGTAGCCCACGAGCAGTACTTC
CAWSVAHEQYF
>TRBJ2-7|TRBV29-1|TRBD1
TGCAGCGTGGCCGGACAGGGGGGATCCTACGAGCAGTACTTC
CSVAGQGGSYEQYF
>TRBJ1-1|TRBV5-1|-
TGCGCCAGCAGCGAAGGACAGAACACTGAAGCTTTCTTT
CASSEGQNTEAFF
>TRBJ1-3|TRBV6-5|-
TGTGCCAGCAGCAAGCCAGGGACTGGAAACACCATATATTTT
CASSKPGTGNTIYF
>TRBJ1-1|TRBV6-1|-
TGTGCCAGCAGTGAATACGGGGGGCCGACTGAAGCTTTCTTT
CASSEYGGPTEAFF
>TRBJ2-5|TRBV5-4|-
TGTGCCAGCAGTCCGGTTGGGGGGTACCAAGAGACCCAGTACTTC
CASSPVGGYQETQYF
>TRBJ1-1|TRBV5-1|TRBD1
TGCGCCAGCAGCTCGGGGGACAGGGGGCGTCGAACTGAAGATTTCTTT
CASSSGDRGRRTEDFF
>TRBJ1-5|TRBV6-1|-
TGTGCCAGCAGTGCGAATCAGCCCCAGCATTTT
CASSANQPQHF
>TRBJ2-7|TRBV7-9|-
TGTGCCAGCAAGGGAACCCGGGGGACCTACGAGCAGTACTTC
CASKGTRGTYEQYF
>TRBJ2-1|TRBV19|TRBD1
TGTGCCAGTAGTTTGCAACAGGGGCCAGGGCAGTTCTTC
CASSLQQGPGQFF
>TRBJ2-2|TRBV25-1|TRBD2
TGTGCCAGCAAACCCGGACCTGGGGAGGGAGTGAACACCGGGGAGCTGTTTTTT
CASKPGPGEGVNTGELFF
>TRBJ1-5|TRBV6-1|-
TGTGCCATAACCGGTAGCAATCAGCCCCAGCATTTT
CAITGSNQPQHF
>TRBJ1-2|TRBV5-1|TRBD1
TGCGCCAGCAGCTTGGACAGGGGGGATGGCTACACCTTC
CASSLDRGDGYTF
>TRBJ2-7|TRBV9|-
TGTGCCAGCAGCGTAGGCTCCGCCTCCCCCTACGAGCAGTACTTC
CASSVGSASPYEQYF
>TRBJ1-6|TRBV7-3|TRBD1
TGTGCCAGCAGCTTAAAGGGTACAGGGGGCGTCTATAATTCACCCCTCCACTTT
CASSLKGTGGVYNSPLHF
>TRBJ2-7|TRBV5-1|TRBD1
TGCGCCAGCAGCTTGGTGGGACAGGGGAATGGCTACGAGCAGTACTTC
CASSLVGQGNGYEQYF
>TRBJ1-5|TRBV5-1|-
TGCGCCAGCAGCGCCGGGGAGCGGCAGCCCCAGCATTTT
CASSAGERQPQHF
>TRBJ2-3|TRBV5-1|-
TGCGCCAGCAGCTTGGTAGCTGGCACAGATACGCAGTATTTT
CASSLVAGTDTQYF
>TRBJ2-5|TRBV7-8|TRBD1
TGTGCCAGCAGCGGATACAGGGGGCAAGAGACCCAGTACTTC
CASSGYRGQETQYF
>TRBJ2-7|TRBV28|-
TGTGCCAGTCCTCCAACTAGGGAACTCCCCTACGAGCAGTACTTC
CASPPTRELPYEQYF
>TRBJ2-7|TRBV5-1|TRBD1
TGCGCCAGCAGCTTGGGGGACAGGGGCTACGAGCAGTACTTC
CASSLGDRGYEQYF
>TRBJ2-7|TRBV28|-
TGTGCCAGCAGTTTAGTCAGATACGAGCAGTACTTC
CASSLVRYEQYF
>TRBJ1-1|TRBV4-1|-
TGCGCCAGCAGCCAGGTCCGCGTGAACACTGAAGCTTTCTTT
CASSQVRVNTEAFF